A selection of T cell receptor beta chains follows, all from one sample in a study of cytomegalovirus exposure and HLA in healthy donors. Clones were read by immunoSEQ multiplex PCR, and TCRdb kept only the in-frame ones, dropping some. The sample has some 65,000 clones, 62% seen once. Sequenced: PBMCs. These receptors were obtained from a man aged 30-40 years in good health and CMV-seronegative. CDR3s include the opening cysteine and the closing phenylalanine or tryptophan. D genes are given only for firm matches. Clone sizes are given selectively: once, few, many, or a class where the clone is expanded.

CDR3aa: CSGTLDNPGNTIYF
CDR3nt: TGCAGCGGGACCCTGGACAATCCTGGAAACACCATATATTTT
v_gene: TRBV29-1
d_gene: .
len: 14
abundance: few
j_gene: TRBJ1-3

CDR3aa: CASRPRDSRDYGYTF
CDR3nt: TGTGCCAGCAGACCACGGGACAGCCGGGACTATGGCTACACCTTC
v_gene: TRBV2
d_gene: TRBD1
len: 15
abundance: .
j_gene: TRBJ1-2

CDR3aa: CSVGEGLGTEAFF
CDR3nt: TGCAGCGTTGGCGAGGGATTGGGCACTGAAGCTTTCTTT
v_gene: TRBV29-1
d_gene: .
len: 13
abundance: few
j_gene: TRBJ1-1

CDR3aa: CASSYWTRTGELFF
CDR3nt: TGTGCCAGCAGTTACTGGACTCGCACCGGGGAGCTGTTTTTT
v_gene: TRBV6-5
d_gene: .
len: 14
abundance: .
j_gene: TRBJ2-2

CDR3aa: CASSSAPGTGQFF
CDR3nt: TGTGCCAGCAGCTCCGCCCCCGGGACAGGGCAGTTCTTC
v_gene: TRBV7-8
d_gene: TRBD1
len: 13
abundance: .
j_gene: TRBJ2-1

CDR3aa: CASIQQGGGVSYEQYF
CDR3nt: TGTGCCAGCATCCAGCAGGGCGGGGGCGTCTCCTACGAGCAGTACTTC
v_gene: TRBV28
d_gene: .
len: 16
abundance: .
j_gene: TRBJ2-7

CDR3aa: CASNPTGNYGYTF
CDR3nt: TGTGCCAGCAACCCGACAGGGAACTATGGCTACACCTTC
v_gene: TRBV6-5
d_gene: TRBD1
len: 13
abundance: .
j_gene: TRBJ1-2

CDR3aa: CASHLYRDKNSPLHF
CDR3nt: TGTGCCAGCCACCTTTACCGGGACAAAAATTCACCCCTCCACTTT
v_gene: TRBV6-6
d_gene: .
len: 15
abundance: .
j_gene: TRBJ1-6

CDR3aa: CASSAGTGPYEQYF
CDR3nt: TGTGCCAGCAGTGCCGGGACAGGGCCCTACGAGCAGTACTTC
v_gene: TRBV27
d_gene: TRBD1
len: 14
abundance: .
j_gene: TRBJ2-7

CDR3aa: CASSLPGGNTEAFF
CDR3nt: TGTGCCAGCAGCCTCCCAGGGGGGAACACTGAAGCTTTCTTT
v_gene: TRBV21-1
d_gene: .
len: 14
abundance: .
j_gene: TRBJ1-1

CDR3aa: CASSSEYQETQYF
CDR3nt: TGCGCCAGCAGCTCCGAGTACCAAGAGACCCAGTACTTC
v_gene: TRBV5-1
d_gene: .
len: 13
abundance: .
j_gene: TRBJ2-5

CDR3aa: CASRLTQGAEWPQHF
CDR3nt: TGTGCCAGCAGGTTAACACAGGGGGCAGAATGGCCCCAGCATTTT
v_gene: TRBV6-5
d_gene: TRBD1
len: 15
abundance: few
j_gene: TRBJ1-5

CDR3aa: CAISESRLTVTSGGLHTDTQYF
CDR3nt: TGTGCCATCAGTGAGTCGAGGCTTACGGTGACTAGCGGGGGGCTCCACACAGATACGCAGTATTTT
v_gene: TRBV10-3
d_gene: TRBD2
len: 22
abundance: .
j_gene: TRBJ2-3

CDR3aa: CASSPRQTNTGELFF
CDR3nt: TGTGCCAGCTCACCACGACAGACGAACACCGGGGAGCTGTTTTTT
v_gene: TRBV18
d_gene: .
len: 15
abundance: few
j_gene: TRBJ2-2

CDR3aa: CASSFGQPTNYGYTF
CDR3nt: TGTGCCAGCAGCTTTGGACAGCCCACTAACTATGGCTACACCTTC
v_gene: TRBV7-2
d_gene: .
len: 15
abundance: .
j_gene: TRBJ1-2

CDR3aa: CASSLGTQRPQETQYF
CDR3nt: TGTGCCAGCAGCCTAGGGACACAGCGCCCGCAAGAGACCCAGTACTTC
v_gene: TRBV11-2
d_gene: .
len: 16
abundance: .
j_gene: TRBJ2-5

CDR3aa: CASSPDRIGTNEKLFF
CDR3nt: TGTGCCAGCAGCCCCGACAGGATTGGGACTAATGAAAAACTGTTTTTT
v_gene: TRBV7-8
d_gene: .
len: 16
abundance: few
j_gene: TRBJ1-4

CDR3aa: CASSSGDLEKLFF
CDR3nt: TGTGCCAGCAGTTCAGGGGATCTTGAAAAACTGTTTTTT
v_gene: TRBV6-5
d_gene: .
len: 13
abundance: .
j_gene: TRBJ1-4

CDR3aa: CASSFRNEQFF
CDR3nt: TGTGCCAGCAGCTTTCGTAATGAGCAGTTCTTC
v_gene: TRBV5-6
d_gene: .
len: 11
abundance: .
j_gene: TRBJ2-1

CDR3aa: CASSPFVEAFF
CDR3nt: TGTGCCAGCAGCCCGTTTGTCGAAGCTTTCTTT
v_gene: TRBV14
d_gene: .
len: 11
abundance: few
j_gene: TRBJ1-1

CDR3aa: CASSFRSGANVLTF
CDR3nt: TGTGCCAGCAGCTTTAGATCTGGGGCCAACGTCCTGACTTTC
v_gene: TRBV11-2
d_gene: .
len: 14
abundance: .
j_gene: TRBJ2-6

CDR3aa: CSVEEFNGLDGYTF
CDR3nt: TGCAGCGTTGAAGAATTTAACGGTTTGGATGGCTACACCTTC
v_gene: TRBV29-1
d_gene: .
len: 14
abundance: .
j_gene: TRBJ1-2